These 24 T cell receptor beta chains were all obtained from the same sample, sequenced in a study of T-cell memory formation after mild COVID-19. Using its own MiXCR run on the 5' RACE reads, TCRdb lists one record per CDR3 protein. The data show under 250,000 distinct CDR3 sequences, 8% to 11% seen once. Sequenced input: PBMCs or a T cell subset sorted from them (not recorded which). The source is a man younger than 30 who had mild COVID-19 (a few samples of this study predate the infection). Cell type and time point are not known.

The rearrangement uses TRBV20-1 and TRBJ2-3; 8 bases are shared with TRBD1. V was clipped by 6 bases and J by 1 base; unmatched bases: 6. The CDR3 consists of 14 residues. Per the germline V gene, CDR1 is DFQATT and CDR2 is SNEGSKA (reference sequence). In nucleotides, the CDR3 is TGCAGTGCCCCGAGGACAGGGCGCACAGATACGCAGTATTTT. Protein product: CSAPRTGRTDTQYF.

The V and J genes are TRBV7-2 and TRBJ2-2, with TRBD2 matching over 11 bases. V dropped 0 bases and J dropped 1; count of bases not matched to a gene: 4. The germline CDR1 and CDR2 sequences are SGHTA and FQGNSA. This CDR3 has 18 residues. The CDR3, as DNA: TGTGCCAGCAGCTTAGCTAGCGGGGGGGCCTTGAACACCGGGGAGCTGTTTTTT. It codes for CASSLASGGALNTGELFF.

The chain uses TRBV7-8 and TRBJ2-5; D may correspond to TRBD1 or TRBD2 (5 bases each). V lost 4 bases and J 3 bases, leaving 12 bases between the germline ends. The CDR3 length is 14 residues. Germline loops: CDR1 SGHVS, CDR2 FQNEAQ. The CDR3 protein is CASSYGTVKETQYF. The DNA of the CDR3 is TGTGCCAGCAGCTACGGGACCGTGAAAGAGACCCAGTACTTC.

This clonotype was seen a handful of times. The chain recombines TRBV7-2 with TRBJ1-2, with D perhaps matching TRBD1 (6 bases). Germline CDR1 and CDR2: SGHTA and FQGNSA. The CDR3 has 15 residues. Deletions cut 3 bases from V and 0 bases from J, with 11 bases between. CDR3: CASSFGGRPNYGYTF. CDR3 sequence (DNA): TGTGCCAGCAGCTTCGGGGGCAGACCTAACTATGGCTACACCTTC.

In DNA, the CDR3 is TGTGCCACCAGCAGCGGGGGGACCCAAGAGACCCAGTACTTC. This gives the protein CATSSGGTQETQYF. This chain connects TRBV24-1 to TRBJ2-5, with 9 positions matching TRBD2. The germline gives CDR1 KGHDR, CDR2 SFDVKD. V lost 7 bases to trimming and J lost 1 base; unmatched junction nucleotides: 3. CDR3 size: 14 residues.

This clonotype came up a few times. The chain carries TRBV5-1 and TRBJ1-4; perhaps TRBD1 as D (5 bases). V gave up 1 base and J gave up 8 bases, with 18 bases separating them. The CDR3 consists of 16 residues. Germline CDR1 SGHRS, CDR2 YFSETQ. The CDR3, as DNA: TGCGCCAGCAGCTTGACCCTCGCCGGGTCAGGGGAAAAACTGTTTTTT. This translates into CASSLTLAGSGEKLFF. The full variable domain, with the rest looked up from reference TRBV5-1 and TRBJ1-4, is KAGVTQTPRYLIKTRGQQVTLSCSPISGHRSVSWYQQTPGQGLQFLFEYFSETQRNKGNFPGRFSGRQFSNSRSEMNVSTLELGDSALYLCASSLTLAGSGEKLFFGSGTQLSVL.

Only a few counts were recorded for this clonotype. This chain joins TRBV10-3 and TRBJ2-5; 9 bases are shared with TRBD1. In germline, CDR1 is ENHRY, CDR2 SYGVKD. This CDR3 is built from 12 residues. J lost 5 bases, V lost 9 bases, and 4 bases had no gene match. The CDR3 DNA is TGTGCCATACAGGGGGCTGGGGAGACCCAGTACTTC. Encoded protein: CAIQGAGETQYF.

This clonotype has a handful of counts. This sequence joins TRBV5-1 and TRBJ2-3, with D perhaps matching TRBD1 (7 bases). With 6 bases removed from V and 4 bases from J, the gap between germline ends came to 15 bases. The CDR3 contains 14 residues. The germline gives CDR1 SGHRS, CDR2 YFSETQ. In DNA form, the CDR3 reads TGCGCCAGCACGGCAGGGGGGCTCTCAGATACGCAGTATTTT. Translation gives CASTAGGLSDTQYF.

This clonotype was counted a few times. The chain combines TRBV7-2 with TRBJ1-2; D call uncertain. Germline V lookup: CDR1 SGHTA, CDR2 FQGNSA. The CDR3 has 14 amino acids. Trimming cost V 6 bases and J 0 bases, with 11 bases left between them. The CDR3 DNA sequence: TGTGCCAGCAGTCCCGACATTTCTAACTATGGCTACACCTTC. It translates to CASSPDISNYGYTF.

The rearrangement joins TRBV19 to TRBJ2-3; D ambiguous. This CDR3 region has 11 residues. The ends were cut back, 3 bases at V and 6 bases at J, with 4 bases in the middle. Germline loops: CDR1 LNHDA, CDR2 SQIVND (reference sequence). CDR3 sequence (DNA): TGTGCCAGTAGTATGTTTGATACGCAGTATTTT. It encodes CASSMFDTQYF.

This clonotype was detected only a few times. This chain uses TRBV21-1 with TRBJ2-3; TRBD1, the table's D call, lacks a check against the DNA. TRBV21-1 is listed as a pseudogene. The CDR3 totals 16 residues. CDR3 nucleotides: TGTGCCAGCAGCAAAGTAGGGGACAGATCCACAGATACGCAGTATTTT. Amino acids: CASSKVGDRSTDTQYF.

The chain combines TRBV20-1 with TRBJ1-4, with TRBD1 as a possible D gene (6 bases). The V and J ends lost 3 bases and 1 base respectively, with 18 bases between them. The CDR3 has 17 amino acids. CDR1 and CDR2 from the germline V gene are DFQATT and SNEGSKA (reference sequence). In DNA form, the CDR3 reads TGCAGTGCTAGCACGGGGGCGCGAGGGGGAACTAATGAAAAACTGTTTTTT. It specifies CSASTGARGGTNEKLFF.

In this sample, this clonotype turned up a few times. The V call is TRBV2, the J call TRBJ2-3, with TRBD1 matching over 8 bases. The CDR3 runs to 14 residues. The germline V gene encodes CDR1 SNHLY and CDR2 FYNNEI. V lost 3 bases and J lost 1; bases outside the gene matches: 0. In DNA, the CDR3 is TGTGCCAGCAGTGACAGGGGGCGCACAGATACGCAGTATTTT. Protein: CASSDRGRTDTQYF.

This clonotype has a handful of counts. V gene TRBV20-1 combines with J gene TRBJ1-5; D may be TRBD1 (6 bases). This CDR3 has 15 residues. V lost 3 bases and J 2 bases, leaving 14 bases between the germline ends. Per germline, CDR1 DFQATT and CDR2 SNEGSKA (reference sequence). The CDR3: CSASPQGMGNQPQHF. The CDR3 nucleotides read TGCAGTGCTAGTCCCCAGGGGATGGGCAATCAGCCCCAGCATTTT.

This clonotype was counted many times. The rearrangement uses TRBV4-3 and TRBJ2-1; D perhaps matches TRBD2 (5 bases). CDR3 length: 14 amino acids. Germline lookup yields CDR1 LGHNA and CDR2 YSLEER. Trimming removed 2 bases from V and 7 bases from J, with 12 bases in between. CDR3 sequence: CASSQLSTRNEQFF. The CDR3 nucleotides are TGCGCCAGCAGCCAATTAAGTACTAGGAATGAGCAGTTCTTC.

This clonotype has just a few counts. V is TRBV27 and J is TRBJ1-5, with D unresolved. Trimming cost V 3 bases and J 5 bases, with 11 bases left between them. There are 14 residues in the CDR3. Germline V CDR1 and CDR2: MNHEY, SMNVEV (reference sequence). DNA for the CDR3: TGTGCCAGCAGTTTTTACGGGAAAGATCAGCCCCAGCATTTT. Protein sequence: CASSFYGKDQPQHF.

This clonotype turned up a few times. V usage is TRBV5-6 and J usage is TRBJ1-1; D not resolved. This CDR3 is built from 13 residues. V was cut by 0 bases and J by 2 bases, with 5 bases left in between. Germline CDR1 SGHDT, CDR2 YYEEEE. The CDR3 DNA reads as TGTGCCAGCAGCTTGGTGGACAACACTGAAGCTTTCTTT. Amino acid sequence: CASSLVDNTEAFF.

A word on this clonotype: A read error may produce the germline difference seen at one junction end. The chain is built from TRBV10-1 and TRBJ1-1, with D unclear. From germline, CDR1 is WNHNN and CDR2 SYGVQD (reference sequence). The CDR3 has 13 residues. The CDR3, as DNA: TGCGCCAGCAGTGGACAAGTGAACGCTGAAGCTTTCTTT. It specifies CASSGQVNAEAFF.

This clonotype has only a few counts. The rearrangement joins TRBV5-5 to TRBJ1-1, with D possibly TRBD1 on 6 matching bases. V was cut by 4 bases and J by 8 bases, with 15 bases left in between. Germline V gene lookup returns CDR1 SGHKS and CDR2 YYEKEE (reference sequence). This CDR3 comprises 13 residues. CDR3 nucleotide sequence: TGTGCCAGCAGCCTTGGTTCGGGACAAGAAGCTTTCTTT. This sequence encodes CASSLGSGQEAFF. Full variable domain (outside the CDR3, taken from reference TRBV5-5 and TRBJ1-1): DAGVTQSPTHLIKTRGQQVTLRCSPISGHKSVSWYQQVLGQGPQFIFQYYEKEERGRGNFPDRFSARQFPNYSSELNVNALLLGDSALYLCASSLGSGQEAFFGQGTRLTVV.

The genes are TRBV27 and TRBJ1-2; D is unclear. V was cut by 4 bases and J by 8 bases, with 11 bases left in between. CDR3 length equals 12 residues. Germline values: CDR1 MNHEY, CDR2 SMNVEV (reference sequence). The CDR3 reads CASSSQGLGYTF. The CDR3 DNA sequence: TGTGCCAGCAGTTCCCAAGGGCTGGGCTACACCTTC.

This clonotype has a handful of counts. This rearrangement joins TRBV7-9 to TRBJ2-3; D is unresolved. Germline CDR1 reads SEHNR; CDR2 reads FQNEAQ (reference sequence). Deletions cut 1 base from V and 4 bases from J, with 9 bases between. The CDR3 is 14 residues long. This chain's CDR3 is CASSLDPGSDTQYF. The DNA for the CDR3 is TGTGCCAGCAGCTTAGATCCCGGGTCAGATACGCAGTATTTT.

This clonotype was observed a few times. J is TRBJ1-5 and V is TRBV6-5; unclear D gene. The CDR3 has 15 residues. Germline CDR1 MNHEY, CDR2 SVGAGI. Deletions cut 6 bases from V and 0 bases from J, with 12 bases between. In DNA form, the CDR3 reads TGTGCCAGCAGCTTGGGTCCTAATAGCAATCAGCCCCAGCATTTT. It encodes CASSLGPNSNQPQHF.

J is TRBJ2-7 and V is TRBV6-6, with TRBD1 matching over 7 bases. V shed 6 bases and J 5 bases; nucleotides not matched to a gene: 10. The germline V gene has CDR1 MNHNY and CDR2 SVGAGI (reference sequence). The CDR3 length is 14 residues. CDR3 residues: CASSEPTGLNEQYF. CDR3 DNA: TGTGCCAGCAGCGAGCCGACAGGGCTCAACGAGCAGTACTTC.

This clonotype was observed a few times. V and J are TRBV5-4 and TRBJ1-2; 9 bases are shared with TRBD1. The ends lost 4 bases at V and 5 bases at J; junction bases unmatched: 6. This CDR3 has 14 amino acids. Germline CDR1 SGHNT, CDR2 YYREEE (reference sequence). The CDR3 is CASSTVGQGYGYTF. CDR3 in DNA: TGTGCCAGCAGCACGGTGGGACAGGGTTATGGCTACACCTTC.